This T cell receptor (beta chain) was found in a study of neurological immune-mediated disorders. TCRdb analysed the 5' RACE reads with MiXCR anew, one entry per CDR3 protein. The repertoire holds over 55,000 distinct CDR3 sequences, with 2% to 3% as singletons. This clonotype was detected many times. V lost 6 bases and J 2 bases, leaving 8 bases between the germline ends. The CDR3 is made up of 14 amino acids. Germline V gives CDR1 MNHEY, CDR2 SVGAGI. This clonotype was sampled from a man between 50 and 59 years old with multiple sclerosis. This chain joins TRBV6-5 and TRBJ2-6; tentative D call: TRBD1 (5 bases). The sample was PBMCs. This CDR3 reads CASRRTTGANVLTF. The CDR3 DNA reads as TGTGCCAGCAGAAGGACAACTGGGGCCAACGTCCTGACTTTC.